Sequencing of this T cell receptor beta chain was carried out in a study of cytomegalovirus exposure and HLA in healthy donors. Notes on the study in general: Rare TCR sequences dominated, though some public TCRs recurred in many donors. Associated with HLA alleles at 0.05 false discovery rate in a later analysis were approximately 17,000 TCR beta sequences. TCR beta sequences reportedly predicted most subjects' HLA-A and HLA-B alleles accurately.

Of note for this clone: Its antigen is currently unknown. One junction end disagrees with the germline gene, perhaps due to a read error.

There are 15 residues in the CDR3. CDR1 and CDR2 from the germline V gene are SGHTA and FQGNSA. It was with 60 Vbeta and 13 Jbeta primers that the PCR ran. TCRdb keeps only in-frame clones here, not all; method: immunoSEQ multiplex PCR. The sample consists of tens of thousands of clones, roughly 63% of them appearing once. The TCR comes from a woman in her forties in good health and CMV-seropositive. The chain has TRBV7-2 and TRBJ1-4; a weak D match, TRBD1 (6 bases). Sequencing was performed on PBMCs. CDR3 residues: CASSLAGGGNGKLFF. The CDR3 coding sequence is TGTGCCAGCAGCTTAGCGGGAGGGGGTAATGGAAAACTGTTTTTT.